These 28 T cell receptor beta chains were sequenced from one sample in a study of T cell responses to AZD1222 COVID-19 vaccine. This table comes from immunoSEQ multiplex PCR, and its TCRdb copy is limited to in-frame clones, with some not included. The sample contains around 140,000 clones, around nine tenths of which appear only once. The sequenced sample was peripheral blood, obtained 28 days after the second AZD1222 dose. These receptors were taken from an adult who received the AZD1222 COVID-19 vaccine.

The chain has TRBV18 and TRBJ2-2; D gene ambiguous. This CDR3 is built from 11 residues. Germline V gives CDR1 KGHSH, CDR2 LQKENI. Trimming pared 2 bases from V and 8 bases from J, leaving 3 bases between. The CDR3 region has the DNA TGTGCCAGCTCACCAACTGGGGAGCTGTTTTTT. This gives the protein CASSPTGELFF.

The chain employs TRBV12-3 or TRBV12-4 and TRBJ1-1; 7 bases are shared with TRBD1. V shed 6 bases, J shed 6 bases, and the junction held 7 bases outside the gene matches. The CDR3 sequence is 13 residues long. The CDR3 DNA is TGTGCCAGCAGCAAGGGACAGAAGGCTGAAGCTTTCTTT. Translation gives CASSKGQKAEAFF.

The chain joins TRBV19 to TRBJ1-2, with D perhaps matching TRBD1 (5 bases). The germline V gene encodes CDR1 LNHDA and CDR2 SQIVND (reference sequence). This CDR3 comprises 16 residues. The V end lost 1 base, the J end lost 6 bases, and 18 bases lay between the germline ends. CDR3 sequence (DNA): TGTGCCAGTAGTATAGGGGGTTTTGGGGCCGGGGATGGCTACACCTTC. Protein product: CASSIGGFGAGDGYTF.

The chain employs TRBV18 and TRBJ1-1; D is perhaps TRBD1 (6 bases). In germline, CDR1 is KGHSH, CDR2 LQKENI. The CDR3 consists of 14 residues. V lost 1 base and J lost 5, with 11 bases in between. The CDR3 spells CASSPLQGRTEAFF. The CDR3 nucleotides are TGTGCCAGCTCACCACTACAGGGAAGAACTGAAGCTTTCTTT.

The chain uses TRBV7-2 and TRBJ2-4, with no clear D. Looked up from germline, CDR1 is SGHTA and CDR2 is FQGNSA. This CDR3 spans 12 amino acids. V lost 6 bases and J lost 2, with 5 bases in between. CDR3 residues: CASSSPKNIQYF. CDR3 bases: TGTGCCAGCAGTTCGCCCAAAAACATTCAGTACTTC.

The V call is TRBV27, the J call TRBJ1-6, with TRBD1 as a possible D gene (6 bases). Per the germline V gene, CDR1 is MNHEY and CDR2 is SMNVEV (reference sequence). V was cut by 5 bases and J by 7 bases, with 12 bases left in between. CDR3 length: 14 residues. This chain's CDR3 is CASSQQGGNSPLHF. In nucleotides, the CDR3 is TGTGCCAGCAGTCAACAGGGTGGGAATTCACCCCTCCACTTT.

The chain has TRBV5-1 and TRBJ2-5; TRBD1 matches 8 bases. This CDR3 is built from 14 residues. The germline CDR1 and CDR2 sequences are SGHRS and YFSETQ. The trim removed 4 bases at V and 1 base at J, leaving 3 bases unmatched. The CDR3 region has the DNA TGCGCCAGCAGCACAGGGACAGGCCAAGAGACCCAGTACTTC. As protein: CASSTGTGQETQYF. The full variable domain, its missing parts supplied by reference TRBV5-1 and TRBJ2-5, is KAGVTQTPRYLIKTRGQQVTLSCSPISGHRSVSWYQQTPGQGLQFLFEYFSETQRNKGNFPGRFSGRQFSNSRSEMNVSTLELGDSALYLCASSTGTGQETQYFGPGTRLLVL.

The chain has TRBV19 and TRBJ1-4; D is possibly TRBD1 (6 bases). Germline V gives CDR1 LNHDA, CDR2 SQIVND (reference sequence). The CDR3 contains 15 residues. Trimming stripped 3 bases from V and 3 bases from J, with 11 bases between. CDR3 sequence (DNA): TGTGCCAGTAGTATCAACAGGGTGCCTAATGAAAAACTGTTTTTT. As protein: CASSINRVPNEKLFF.

This chain links TRBV5-1 with TRBJ2-7; D not resolved. V lost 4 bases to trimming and J lost 0 bases, with 8 bases between them. Germline V gives CDR1 SGHRS, CDR2 YFSETQ. This CDR3 comprises 13 residues. The CDR3 spells CASSPGSSYEQYF. The CDR3 nucleotides read TGCGCCAGCAGCCCTGGGTCCTCCTACGAGCAGTACTTC.

This chain links TRBV7-9 with TRBJ2-2; 11 nucleotides agree with TRBD2. CDR1 and CDR2 from the germline V gene are SEHNR and FQNEAQ (reference sequence). The CDR3 loop spans 19 amino acids. The V gene end was trimmed by 5 bases and the J gene end by 0 bases; junction bases not matched to a gene: 11. This chain's CDR3 is CASSALLAGARSNTGELFF. CDR3 DNA: TGTGCCAGCAGCGCCTTACTAGCGGGAGCCCGCTCGAACACCGGGGAGCTGTTTTTT.

This clone was seen once. Distinct nucleotide sequences in the sample also encode this CDR3. This chain joins TRBV9 and TRBJ2-7; D unclear. In germline, CDR1 is SGDLS, CDR2 YYNGEE. The germline V and J ends were trimmed by 0 bases and 4 bases, with 5 bases remaining between them. This CDR3 is built from 12 residues. DNA for the CDR3: TGTGCCAGCAGCGTAGAAGGGTACGAGCAGTACTTC. Translation: CASSVEGYEQYF.

This clone has only one observation. J is TRBJ1-2 and V is TRBV4-3; D uncertain. Trimming removed 0 bases from V and 4 bases from J, with 12 bases in between. Looked up from germline, CDR1 is LGHNA and CDR2 is YSLEER. The CDR3 runs to 15 residues. In DNA, the CDR3 is TGCGCCAGCAGCCAAGAGCACGAGAAGATCTATGGCTACACCTTC. Protein product: CASSQEHEKIYGYTF.

The CDR3 DNA follows: TGTGCCAGCAGCACTAAGAGTACCAGATACAATGAGCAGTTCTTC. This codes for CASSTKSTRYNEQFF. The chain has TRBV5-6 and TRBJ2-1, with unresolved D. The CDR3 consists of 15 residues. Germline CDR1 SGHDT, CDR2 YYEEEE. V lost 4 bases to trimming and J lost 4 bases, with 15 bases between them. Variable domain in full (rest from reference TRBV5-6 and TRBJ2-1): DAGVTQSPTHLIKTRGQQVTLRCSPKSGHDTVSWYQQALGQGPQFIFQYYEEEERQRGNFPDRFSGHQFPNYSSELNVNALLLGDSALYLCASSTKSTRYNEQFFGPGTRLTVL.

The V call is TRBV18, the J call TRBJ2-2, with unresolved D. The CDR3 extends over 12 amino acids. Germline V gene data show CDR1 as KGHSH and CDR2 as LQKENI. Trimming shortened V by 4 bases and J by 6 bases, and 6 bases separated the two germline ends. CDR3 residues: CASSLDSGELFF. The DNA for the CDR3 is TGTGCCAGCTCACTTGACTCCGGGGAGCTGTTTTTT.

V is TRBV11-3 and J is TRBJ2-2; no reliable D call. From germline, CDR1 is SGHNT and CDR2 YENEEA. V lost 5 bases and J 5 bases, leaving 9 bases between the germline ends. This CDR3 is 13 amino acids long. CDR3 residues: CASSPAMTGELFF. CDR3 DNA: TGTGCCAGCAGCCCCGCAATGACCGGGGAGCTGTTTTTT.

The V call is TRBV5-8, the J call TRBJ2-7; 12 bases map to TRBD2. With 4 bases clipped from V and 2 bases from J, the junction kept 1 base outside the gene matches. CDR1 and CDR2 from the germline V gene are SGHTS and YDEGEE. The CDR3 runs 14 residues. The CDR3 nucleotides are TGTGCCAGCAGCCGACTAGCGGGAGCCTACGAGCAGTACTTC. It encodes CASSRLAGAYEQYF.

The genes are TRBV6-5 and TRBJ1-2; 8 bases are a match to TRBD1. Germline V gene lookup returns CDR1 MNHEY and CDR2 SVGAGI. The CDR3 length is 14 residues. Germline trimming cut 7 bases from V and 4 bases from J; bases unmatched to any gene: 8. The CDR3 loop reads CASKDRGKSYGYTF. In nucleotides, the CDR3 is TGTGCCAGCAAAGACAGGGGAAAAAGCTATGGCTACACCTTC.

The J gene is TRBJ2-7, the V gene TRBV5-1; 11 bases align to TRBD2. The CDR3 totals 17 residues. Germline trimming cut 4 bases from V and 5 bases from J; bases unmatched to any gene: 14. The germline V gene has CDR1 SGHRS and CDR2 YFSETQ. The CDR3 DNA is TGCGCCAGCAGCCAATCATCTAGCGGGAGGACCATTGACGAGCAGTACTTC. It translates to CASSQSSSGRTIDEQYF.

The J gene is TRBJ1-6, the V gene TRBV11-3; TRBD1 agrees at 8 bases. Germline values: CDR1 SGHNT, CDR2 YENEEA. The CDR3 consists of 14 residues. After removal of 4 bases from V and 7 bases from J, the junction contained 3 bases not matched to a gene. The CDR3 protein is CASSSGGRNSPLHF. CDR3 DNA: TGTGCCAGCAGCTCAGGGGGCCGCAATTCACCCCTCCACTTT.

This sequence joins TRBV3-1 (or the pseudogene TRBV3-2) and TRBJ2-3; a possible D gene is TRBD2 (5 bases). Per the germline V gene, CDR1 is LGHDT and CDR2 is YNNKEL (reference sequence). Trimming cost V 3 bases and J 3 bases, with 16 bases left between them. This CDR3 comprises 16 residues. The CDR3 is CASSQLEGSRTDTQYF. Here the CDR3 DNA reads TGTGCCAGCAGCCAGCTAGAAGGGAGTAGGACAGATACGCAGTATTTT.

The chain uses TRBV7-6 and TRBJ1-5, with D possibly matching TRBD1 (5 bases). The CDR3 runs to 16 residues. Germline lookup yields CDR1 SGHVS and CDR2 FNYEAQ. V was clipped by 3 bases and J by 1 base, with 13 bases between them. The CDR3 nucleotides are TGTGCCAGCAGCTTGGGAGGGGTCTTGAGCAATCAGCCCCAGCATTTT. Translation gives CASSLGGVLSNQPQHF.

This chain uses TRBV7-9 with TRBJ2-3, with D possibly matching TRBD1 (5 bases). Germline CDR1 and CDR2: SEHNR and FQNEAQ (reference sequence). V gave up 4 bases and J gave up 2 bases, with 13 bases separating them. The CDR3 is made up of 15 amino acids. The CDR3 reads CASSSRQTLTDTQYF. CDR3 nucleotides: TGTGCCAGCAGCTCCCGACAGACCCTCACAGATACGCAGTATTTT.

This chain connects TRBV4-3 to TRBJ1-4; D unclear. Germline V CDR1 and CDR2: LGHNA, YSLEER. The CDR3 runs 15 residues. Trimming took 3 bases from V and 7 from J, leaving 15 bases between them. CDR3 sequence (DNA): TGCGCCAGCAGCCACTCTACGGACCTCGGTGAAAAACTGTTTTTT. As protein: CASSHSTDLGEKLFF.

For this clone: Other DNA sequences in the same sample also yield this CDR3. The rearrangement uses TRBV20-1 and TRBJ2-2; D is undetermined. V lost 6 bases and J lost 8, with 10 bases in between. The CDR3 runs to 11 residues. Per germline, CDR1 DFQATT and CDR2 SNEGSKA (reference sequence). The CDR3 reads CSATLGGELFF. CDR3 bases: TGCAGTGCGACACTGGGGGGGGAGCTGTTTTTT.

The V gene is TRBV4-2, the J gene TRBJ1-1; the D is unclear. Germline V CDR1 and CDR2: LGHNA, YNFKEQ. This CDR3 region has 15 residues. V lost 4 bases to trimming and J lost 5 bases, with 17 bases between them. The CDR3 DNA reads as TGTGCCAGCAGCCCCGAATCTCGTTTGGGGACTGAAGCTTTCTTT. Translation: CASSPESRLGTEAFF.

The chain couples TRBV3-1 (or the pseudogene TRBV3-2) to TRBJ1-1, with D uncertain. V lost 4 bases, J lost 3 bases, and 15 bases lay in between. CDR3 size: 15 residues. From germline, CDR1 is LGHDT and CDR2 YNNKEL (reference sequence). CDR3 loop: CASSPIYTAHTEAFF. CDR3 nucleotides: TGTGCCAGCAGCCCCATTTATACGGCTCACACTGAAGCTTTCTTT.

This clone occurred a few times. CDR3 residues: CASSPAGTEAFF. CDR3 bases: TGTGCCAGCAGCCCCGCGGGGACTGAAGCTTTCTTT. This rearrangement joins TRBV12-3 or TRBV12-4 to TRBJ1-1; D is uncertain. V was shortened by 6 bases and J by 5 bases, with 10 bases between the two germline ends. The CDR3 is 12 amino acids.

The CDR3 bases are TGCAGCGTTGGGACAGGGCCAGGATCCCTCCACTTT. Amino acids: CSVGTGPGSLHF. The J gene is TRBJ1-6, the V gene TRBV29-1; 8 nucleotides match TRBD1. This CDR3 spans 12 amino acids. V lost 4 bases and J lost 14; bases outside the gene matches: 7. The germline gives CDR1 SQVTM, CDR2 ANQGSEA.